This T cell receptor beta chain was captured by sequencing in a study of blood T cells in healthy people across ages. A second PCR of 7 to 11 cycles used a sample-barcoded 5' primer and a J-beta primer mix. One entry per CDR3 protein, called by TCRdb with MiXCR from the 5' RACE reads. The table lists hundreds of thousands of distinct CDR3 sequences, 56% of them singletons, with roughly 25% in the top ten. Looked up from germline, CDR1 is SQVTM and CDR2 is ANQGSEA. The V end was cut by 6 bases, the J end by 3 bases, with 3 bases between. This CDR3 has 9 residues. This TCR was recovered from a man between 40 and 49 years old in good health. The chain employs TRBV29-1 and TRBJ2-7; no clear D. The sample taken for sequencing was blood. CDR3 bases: TGCAGCGTAAGCTACGAGCAGTACTTC. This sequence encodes CSVSYEQYF.